This TCR beta chain was obtained from a study of blood T cells in healthy people across ages. Study-level results: When one million T cells were used, diversity estimates were thought to be underestimates. Higher diversity and more naive CD4+ cells were features of long-lived donors, compared to aged donors.

Russia was home to the donors, healthy Caucasian individuals aged roughly 6 to 90. Isolated per sample were at least 7 million PBMCs. Turning to this clonotype: Its target is not known.

The V end lost 1 base, the J end lost 2 bases, and 19 bases lay between the germline ends. The CDR3 consists of 19 residues. Germline CDR1 reads KGHDR; CDR2 reads SFDVKD. Then a second PCR, running about 6 to 12 cycles, was carried out with a sample-barcoded 5' primer and a J-beta primer mix. TCRdb called the 5' RACE reads again in MiXCR, with one record for every CDR3 protein. The table lists about 640,000 distinct CDR3 sequences, about 53% of them singletons. The TCR sequence derives from a man in his sixties in good health. The chain combines TRBV24-1 with TRBJ2-2; D is perhaps TRBD1 or TRBD2 (6 bases each). Material: blood. The chain's CDR3 is CATSDLKRRGDLNTGELFF. The CDR3 DNA sequence: TGTGCCACCAGTGATTTAAAGAGGAGGGGGGACCTTAACACCGGGGAGCTGTTTTTT.